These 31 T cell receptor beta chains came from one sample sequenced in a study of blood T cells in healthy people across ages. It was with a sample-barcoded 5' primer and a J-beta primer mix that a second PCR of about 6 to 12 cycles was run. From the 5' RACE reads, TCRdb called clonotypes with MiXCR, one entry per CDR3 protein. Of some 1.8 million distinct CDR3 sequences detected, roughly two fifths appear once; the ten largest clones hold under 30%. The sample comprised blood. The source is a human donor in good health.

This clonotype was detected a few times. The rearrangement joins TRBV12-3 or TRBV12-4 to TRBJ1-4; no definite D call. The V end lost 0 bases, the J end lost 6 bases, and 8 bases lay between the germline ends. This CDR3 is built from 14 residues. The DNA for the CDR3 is TGTGCCAGCAGTTTAGCTTCCTCCGATGAAAAACTGTTTTTT. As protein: CASSLASSDEKLFF.

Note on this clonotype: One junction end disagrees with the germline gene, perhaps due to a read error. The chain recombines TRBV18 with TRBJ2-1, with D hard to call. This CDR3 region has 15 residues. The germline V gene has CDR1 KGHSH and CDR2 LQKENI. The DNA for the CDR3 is TGTGCCAGCTCTAACTCGGCGAGCTCCTGCAATGAGCAGTTCTTC. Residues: CASSNSASSCNEQFF.

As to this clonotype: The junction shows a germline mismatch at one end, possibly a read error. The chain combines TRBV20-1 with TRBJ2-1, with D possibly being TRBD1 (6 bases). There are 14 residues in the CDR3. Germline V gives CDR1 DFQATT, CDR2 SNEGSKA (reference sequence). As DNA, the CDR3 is TGCAGTGCTAGACCTAGGGGGAAATACAATGGGCAGTTCTTC. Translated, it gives CSARPRGKYNGQFF.

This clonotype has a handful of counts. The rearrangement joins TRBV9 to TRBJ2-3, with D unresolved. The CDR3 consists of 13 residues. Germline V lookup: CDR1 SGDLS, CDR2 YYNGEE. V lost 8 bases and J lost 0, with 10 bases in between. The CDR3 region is CASRVISTDTQYF. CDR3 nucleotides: TGTGCCAGTCGGGTCATTAGCACAGATACGCAGTATTTT.

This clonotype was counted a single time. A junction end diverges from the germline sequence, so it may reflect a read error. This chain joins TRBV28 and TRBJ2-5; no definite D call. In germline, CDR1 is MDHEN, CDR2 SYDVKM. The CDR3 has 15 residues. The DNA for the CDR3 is TGTACCAGCAGTTTAGGGCAGGACCACGGGGAGACCCAGTACTTC. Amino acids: CTSSLGQDHGETQYF. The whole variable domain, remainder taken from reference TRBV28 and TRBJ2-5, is DVKVTQSSRYLVKRTGEKVFLECVQDMDHENMFWYRQDPGLGLRLIYFSYDVKMKEKGDIPEGYSVSREKKERFSLILESASTNQTSMYLCTSSLGQDHGETQYFGPGTRLLVL.

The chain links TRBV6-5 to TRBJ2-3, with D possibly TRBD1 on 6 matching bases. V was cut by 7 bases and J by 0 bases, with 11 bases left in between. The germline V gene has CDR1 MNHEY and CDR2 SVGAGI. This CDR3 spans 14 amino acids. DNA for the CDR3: TGTGCCAGCACCCAGGGGCCGAGCACAGATACGCAGTATTTT. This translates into CASTQGPSTDTQYF.

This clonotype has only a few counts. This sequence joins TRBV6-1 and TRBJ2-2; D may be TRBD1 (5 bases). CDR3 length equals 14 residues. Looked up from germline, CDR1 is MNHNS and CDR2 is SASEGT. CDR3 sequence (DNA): TGTGCTGCGCCTGGGGCATCGGGCACCGGGGAGCTGTTTTTT. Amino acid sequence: CAAPGASGTGELFF.

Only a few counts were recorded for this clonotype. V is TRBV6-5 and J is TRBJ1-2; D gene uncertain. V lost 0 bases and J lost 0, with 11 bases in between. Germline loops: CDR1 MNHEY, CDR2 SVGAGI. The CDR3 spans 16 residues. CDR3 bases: TGTGCCAGCAGTTACTCAGGCAGAGAAGCTAACTATGGCTACACCTTC. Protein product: CASSYSGREANYGYTF.

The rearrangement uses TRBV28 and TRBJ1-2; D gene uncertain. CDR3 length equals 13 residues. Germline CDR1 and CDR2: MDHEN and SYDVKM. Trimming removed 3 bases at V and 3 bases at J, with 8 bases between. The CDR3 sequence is CASSLPQYYGYTF. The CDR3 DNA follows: TGTGCCAGCAGTTTGCCACAGTACTATGGCTACACCTTC.

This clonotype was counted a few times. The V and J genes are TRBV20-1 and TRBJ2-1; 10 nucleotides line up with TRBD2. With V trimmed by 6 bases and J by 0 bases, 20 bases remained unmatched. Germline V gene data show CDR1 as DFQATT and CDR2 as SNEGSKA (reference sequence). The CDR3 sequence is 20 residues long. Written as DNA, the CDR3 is TGCAGTGCGAAGGGTCCTAGGGGTAGCGGGGGGCGAAGCTCCTACAATGAGCAGTTCTTC. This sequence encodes CSAKGPRGSGGRSSYNEQFF.

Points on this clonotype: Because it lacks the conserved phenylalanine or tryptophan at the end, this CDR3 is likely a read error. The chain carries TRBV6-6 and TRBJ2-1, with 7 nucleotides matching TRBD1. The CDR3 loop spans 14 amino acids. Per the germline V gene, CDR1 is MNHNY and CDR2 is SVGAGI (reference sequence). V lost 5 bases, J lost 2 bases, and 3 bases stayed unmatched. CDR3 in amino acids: CASSAGQAYNEQFV. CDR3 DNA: TGTGCCAGCAGTGCAGGACAGGCCTACAATGAGCAGTTCGTC.

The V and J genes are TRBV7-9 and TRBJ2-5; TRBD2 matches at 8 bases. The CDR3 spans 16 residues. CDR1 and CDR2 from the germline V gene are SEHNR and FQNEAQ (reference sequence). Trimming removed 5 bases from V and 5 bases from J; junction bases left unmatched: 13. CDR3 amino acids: CASSISGEEVLETQYF. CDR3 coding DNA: TGTGCCAGCAGCATTAGCGGGGAGGAAGTTTTGGAGACCCAGTACTTC.

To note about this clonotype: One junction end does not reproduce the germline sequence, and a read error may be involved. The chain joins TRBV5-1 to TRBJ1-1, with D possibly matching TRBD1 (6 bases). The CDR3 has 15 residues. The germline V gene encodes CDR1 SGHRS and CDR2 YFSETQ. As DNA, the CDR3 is TGCGCCAGCAGCCCCCACGGACAGTCGAACGCTGAAGCTTTCTTT. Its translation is CASSPHGQSNAEAFF.

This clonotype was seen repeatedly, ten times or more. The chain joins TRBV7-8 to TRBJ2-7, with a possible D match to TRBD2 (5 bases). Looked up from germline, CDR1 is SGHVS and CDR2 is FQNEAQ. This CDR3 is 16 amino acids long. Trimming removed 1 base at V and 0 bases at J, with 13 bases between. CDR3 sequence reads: CASSLDVGESSYEQYF. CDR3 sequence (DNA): TGTGCCAGCAGCTTAGATGTTGGGGAGAGCTCCTACGAGCAGTACTTC.

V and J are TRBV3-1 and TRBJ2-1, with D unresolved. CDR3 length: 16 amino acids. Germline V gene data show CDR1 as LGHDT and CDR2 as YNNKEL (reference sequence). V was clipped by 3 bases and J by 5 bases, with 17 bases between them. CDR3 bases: TGTGCCAGCAGCCAGGGAAGCAGGTTTCTGGACAATGAGCAGTTCTTC. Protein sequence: CASSQGSRFLDNEQFF.

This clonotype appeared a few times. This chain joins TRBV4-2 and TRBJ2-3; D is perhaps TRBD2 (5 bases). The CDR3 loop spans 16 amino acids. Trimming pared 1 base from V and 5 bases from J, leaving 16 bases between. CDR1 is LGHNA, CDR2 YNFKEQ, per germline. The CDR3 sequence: CASSQVEAEGVDTQYF. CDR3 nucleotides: TGTGCCAGCAGCCAAGTAGAGGCTGAGGGTGTAGATACGCAGTATTTT.

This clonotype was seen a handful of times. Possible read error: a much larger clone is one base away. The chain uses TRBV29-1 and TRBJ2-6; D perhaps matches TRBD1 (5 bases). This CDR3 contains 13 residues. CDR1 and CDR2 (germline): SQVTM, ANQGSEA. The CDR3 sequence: CSVAGSGANVRTF. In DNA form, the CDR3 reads TGCAGCGTCGCTGGCTCTGGGGCCAACGTCCGGACTTTC.

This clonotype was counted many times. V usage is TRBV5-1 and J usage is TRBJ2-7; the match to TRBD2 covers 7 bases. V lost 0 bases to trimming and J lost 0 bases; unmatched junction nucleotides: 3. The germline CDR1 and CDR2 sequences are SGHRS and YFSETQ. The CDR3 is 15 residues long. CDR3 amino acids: CASSLGAGVSYEQYF. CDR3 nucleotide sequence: TGCGCCAGCAGCTTGGGTGCGGGGGTCTCCTACGAGCAGTACTTC.

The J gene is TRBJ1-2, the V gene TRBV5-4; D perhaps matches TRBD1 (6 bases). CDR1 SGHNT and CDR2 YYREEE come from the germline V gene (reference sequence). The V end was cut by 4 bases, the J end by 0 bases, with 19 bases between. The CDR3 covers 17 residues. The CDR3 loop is CASSPGTPLIPNYGYTF. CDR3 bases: TGTGCCAGCAGCCCGGGGACACCCCTCATTCCTAACTATGGCTACACCTTC.

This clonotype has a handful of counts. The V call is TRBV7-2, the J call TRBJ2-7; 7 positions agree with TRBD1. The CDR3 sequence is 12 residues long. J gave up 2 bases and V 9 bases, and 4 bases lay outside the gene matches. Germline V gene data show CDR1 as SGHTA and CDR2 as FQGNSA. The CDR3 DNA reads TGTGCCAGTGGACAGGAGACCTACGAGCAGTACTTC. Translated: CASGQETYEQYF. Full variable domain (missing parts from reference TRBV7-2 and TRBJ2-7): GAGVSQSPSNKVTEKGKDVELRCDPISGHTALYWYRQSLGQGLEFLIYFQGNSAPDKSGLPSDRFSAERTGGSVSTLTIQRTQQEDSAVYLCASGQETYEQYFGPGTRLTVT.

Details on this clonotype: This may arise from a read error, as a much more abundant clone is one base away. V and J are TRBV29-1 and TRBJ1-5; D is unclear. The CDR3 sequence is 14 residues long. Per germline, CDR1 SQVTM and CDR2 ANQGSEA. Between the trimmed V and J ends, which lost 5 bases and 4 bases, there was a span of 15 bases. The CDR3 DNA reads TGCAGCGTTCAGGAGGGAGACCGTAATCAGCCCCAGCATTTT. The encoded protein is CSVQEGDRNQPQHF.

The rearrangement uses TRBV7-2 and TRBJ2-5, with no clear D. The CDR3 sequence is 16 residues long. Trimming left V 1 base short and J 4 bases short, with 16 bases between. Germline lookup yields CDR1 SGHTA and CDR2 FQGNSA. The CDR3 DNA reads TGTGCCAGCAGCTTAGTAGCCAGCCTTTCGGGAGAGACCCAGTACTTC. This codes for CASSLVASLSGETQYF. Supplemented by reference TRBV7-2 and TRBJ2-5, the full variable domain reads GAGVSQSPSNKVTEKGKDVELRCDPISGHTALYWYRQSLGQGLEFLIYFQGNSAPDKSGLPSDRFSAERTGGSVSTLTIQRTQQEDSAVYLCASSLVASLSGETQYFGPGTRLLVL.

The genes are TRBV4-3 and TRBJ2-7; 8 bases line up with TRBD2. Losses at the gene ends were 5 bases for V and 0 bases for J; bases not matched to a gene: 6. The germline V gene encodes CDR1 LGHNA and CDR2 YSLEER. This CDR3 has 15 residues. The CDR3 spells CASSSELAGSYEQYF. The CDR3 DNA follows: TGCGCCAGCAGCTCCGAGCTAGCGGGCTCCTACGAGCAGTACTTC.

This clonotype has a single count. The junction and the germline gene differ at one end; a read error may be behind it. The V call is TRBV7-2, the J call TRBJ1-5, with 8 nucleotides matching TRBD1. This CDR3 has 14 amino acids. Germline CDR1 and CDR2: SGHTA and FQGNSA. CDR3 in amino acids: CASGLAGGDQPQHF. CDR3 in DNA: TGTGCCAGCGGCTTAGCAGGGGGCGATCAGCCCCAGCATTTT.

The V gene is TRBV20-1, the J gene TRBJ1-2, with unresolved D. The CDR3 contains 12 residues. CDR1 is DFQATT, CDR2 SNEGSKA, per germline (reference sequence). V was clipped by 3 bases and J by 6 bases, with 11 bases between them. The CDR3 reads CSASADWDGYTF. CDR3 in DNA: TGCAGTGCTAGTGCGGATTGGGATGGCTACACCTTC.

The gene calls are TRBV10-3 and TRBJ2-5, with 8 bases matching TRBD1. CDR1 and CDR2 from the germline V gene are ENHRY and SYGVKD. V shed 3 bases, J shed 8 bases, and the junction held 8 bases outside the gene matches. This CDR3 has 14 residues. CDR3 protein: CAISEGTGLITQYF. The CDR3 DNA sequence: TGTGCCATCAGTGAAGGGACAGGACTAATCACCCAGTACTTC.

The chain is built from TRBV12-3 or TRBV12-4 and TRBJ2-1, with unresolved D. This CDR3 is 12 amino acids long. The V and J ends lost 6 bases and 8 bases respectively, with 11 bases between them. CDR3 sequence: CASRKSVDEQFF. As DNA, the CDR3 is TGTGCCAGCAGGAAGAGTGTCGATGAGCAGTTCTTC.

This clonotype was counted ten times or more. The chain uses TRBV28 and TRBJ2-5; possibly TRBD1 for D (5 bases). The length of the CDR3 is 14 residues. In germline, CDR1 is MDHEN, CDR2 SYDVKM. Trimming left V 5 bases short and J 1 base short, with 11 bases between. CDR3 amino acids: CASSDGATQETQYF. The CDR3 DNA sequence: TGTGCCAGCAGTGATGGGGCTACCCAAGAGACCCAGTACTTC.

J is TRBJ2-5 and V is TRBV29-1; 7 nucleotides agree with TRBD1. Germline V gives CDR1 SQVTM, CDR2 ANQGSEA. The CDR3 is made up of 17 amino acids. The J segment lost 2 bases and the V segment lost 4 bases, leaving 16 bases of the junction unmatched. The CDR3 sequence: CSVVLEGAFGVQETQYF. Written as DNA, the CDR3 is TGCAGCGTTGTGCTCGAGGGGGCTTTCGGTGTGCAAGAGACCCAGTACTTC. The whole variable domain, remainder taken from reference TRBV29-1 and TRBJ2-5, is SAVISQKPSRDICQRGTSLTIQCQVDSQVTMMFWYRQQPGQSLTLIATANQGSEATYESGFVIDKFPISRPNLTFSTLTVSNMSPEDSSIYLCSVVLEGAFGVQETQYFGPGTRLLVL.

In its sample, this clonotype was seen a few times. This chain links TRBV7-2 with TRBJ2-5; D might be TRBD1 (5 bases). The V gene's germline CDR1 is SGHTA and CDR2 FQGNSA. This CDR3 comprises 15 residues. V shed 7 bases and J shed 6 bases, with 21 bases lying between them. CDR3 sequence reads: CASTRGRLRGKTQYF. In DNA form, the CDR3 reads TGTGCCAGCACCCGAGGCCGCCTAAGGGGAAAGACCCAGTACTTC.

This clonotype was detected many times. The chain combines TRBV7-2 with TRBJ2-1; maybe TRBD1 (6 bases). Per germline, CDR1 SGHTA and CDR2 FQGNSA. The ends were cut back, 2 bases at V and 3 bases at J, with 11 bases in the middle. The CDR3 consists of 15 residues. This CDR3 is CASSLWGLNYNEQFF. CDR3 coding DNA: TGTGCCAGCAGCTTATGGGGGCTTAACTACAATGAGCAGTTCTTC.